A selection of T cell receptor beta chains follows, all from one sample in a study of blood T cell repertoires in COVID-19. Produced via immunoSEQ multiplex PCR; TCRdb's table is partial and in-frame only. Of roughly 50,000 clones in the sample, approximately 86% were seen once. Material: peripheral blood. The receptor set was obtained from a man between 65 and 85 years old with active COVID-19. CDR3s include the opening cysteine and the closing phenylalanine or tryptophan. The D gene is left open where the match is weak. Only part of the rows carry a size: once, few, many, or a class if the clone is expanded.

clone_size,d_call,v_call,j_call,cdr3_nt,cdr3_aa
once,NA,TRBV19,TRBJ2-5,TGTGCCAGTAGTATTGGGTCAGGGGGGGAGACCCAGTACTTC,CASSIGSGGETQYF
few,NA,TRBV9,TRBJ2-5,TGTGCCAGCAGCGGGACACGGCGGGAGACCCAGTACTTC,CASSGTRRETQYF
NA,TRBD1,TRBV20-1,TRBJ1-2,TGCAGTGCTAGTGGGACAGGGGGCGTGGGTTATGGCTACACCTTC,CSASGTGGVGYGYTF
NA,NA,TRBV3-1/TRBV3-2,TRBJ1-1,TGTGCCAGCAGCCAACAGGGGTTCGACACTGAAGCTTTCTTT,CASSQQGFDTEAFF
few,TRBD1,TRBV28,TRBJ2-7,TGTGCCAGCAGTCCCCCTTGGGGCAGGGGGCTGCGGGAGCAGTACTTC,CASSPPWGRGLREQYF
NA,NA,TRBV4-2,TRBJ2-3,TGTGCCAGCAGCCAAGATTTGCCCGCAGGGGCTGGCACAGATACGCAGTATTTT,CASSQDLPAGAGTDTQYF
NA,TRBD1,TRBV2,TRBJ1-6,TGTGCCAGCAGGGGGACAGGGGGTTCACCCCTCCACTTT,CASRGTGGSPLHF
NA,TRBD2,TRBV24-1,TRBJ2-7,TGTGCCACTCAGTCGGGCCTAGCGGGACGCGGCGAGCAGTACTTC,CATQSGLAGRGEQYF
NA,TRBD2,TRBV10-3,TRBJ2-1,TGTGCCATCAGTCCCCTAGCGGGGGGTTCAGATGAGCAGTTCTTC,CAISPLAGGSDEQFF
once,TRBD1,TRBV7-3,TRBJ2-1,TGTGCCAGCAGCCCGACAGGGGGCAACTACAATGAGCAGTTCTTC,CASSPTGGNYNEQFF
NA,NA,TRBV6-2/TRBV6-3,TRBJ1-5,TGTGCCAGCAGTTATCAGGCAATAAGCAATCAGCCCCAGCATTTT,CASSYQAISNQPQHF
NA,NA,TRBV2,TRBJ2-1,TGTGCCAGCCGACGTTCAGGGCCGTACAATGAGCAGTTCTTC,CASRRSGPYNEQFF
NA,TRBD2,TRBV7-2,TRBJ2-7,TGTGCCAGCAGCTCCCTCCGGGGGGCCTACGAGCAGTACTTC,CASSSLRGAYEQYF
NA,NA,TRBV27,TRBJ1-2,TGTGCCAGCAGTCCCCACGCGAGCTATGGCTACACCTTC,CASSPHASYGYTF
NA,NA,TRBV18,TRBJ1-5,TGTGCCAGCTCACCTGGAGGTGGGGAGCCCCAGCATTTT,CASSPGGGEPQHF
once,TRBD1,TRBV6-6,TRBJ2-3,TGTGCCAGCAGTGGGTGGGACAGAACCACAGATACGCAGTATTTT,CASSGWDRTTDTQYF
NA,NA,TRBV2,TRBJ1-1,TGTGCCAGCAGTGAACAGGGGAATGGGGGCGCTGAAGCTTTCTTT,CASSEQGNGGAEAFF
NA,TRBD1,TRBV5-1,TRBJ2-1,TGCGCCAGCAGCCCCACAGACAGGGTTAATGAGCAGTTCTTC,CASSPTDRVNEQFF
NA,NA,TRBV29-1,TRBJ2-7,TGCAGCGTATCGACAGGCCCCTACGAGCAGTACTTC,CSVSTGPYEQYF
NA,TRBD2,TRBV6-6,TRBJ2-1,TGTGCCAGCAGCAAGCTAGCGGGGGAATACAATGAGCAGTTCTTC,CASSKLAGEYNEQFF
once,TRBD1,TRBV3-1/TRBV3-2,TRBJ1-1,TGTGCCAGCAGCTCCCAGGGGGAAAGGAACACTGAAGCTTTCTTT,CASSSQGERNTEAFF
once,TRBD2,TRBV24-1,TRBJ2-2,TGTGCCACCAGTGATATGGCTCGACTAGCGGGCCCTCGGGGCGGGGAGCTGTTTTTT,CATSDMARLAGPRGGELFF
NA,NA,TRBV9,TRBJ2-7,TGTGCCAGCAGCACCGGCTGGGGGCCTACCCGCGAGCAGTACTTC,CASSTGWGPTREQYF
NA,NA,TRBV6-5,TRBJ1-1,TGTGCCAGCAGTTACGGGGGGTATTCGACTGAAGCTTTCTTT,CASSYGGYSTEAFF
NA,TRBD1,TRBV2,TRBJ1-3,TGTGCCAGCAGTGAGGTCCAGGGGGGAACCACCATATATTTT,CASSEVQGGTTIYF
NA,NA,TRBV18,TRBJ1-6,TGTGCCAGCTCACCCGGACAGCATTATAATTCACCCCTCCACTTT,CASSPGQHYNSPLHF
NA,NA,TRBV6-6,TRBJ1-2,TGTGCCAGCAGGGCGGGAGCTGGGTATGGCTACACCTTC,CASRAGAGYGYTF
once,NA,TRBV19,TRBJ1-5,TGTGCCAGTAGTTTAGGACAGTACAATCAGCCCCAGCATTTT,CASSLGQYNQPQHF
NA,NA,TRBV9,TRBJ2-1,TGTGCCAGCAGCGTATCTGGAGCGATGGACTACAATGAGCAGTTCTTC,CASSVSGAMDYNEQFF
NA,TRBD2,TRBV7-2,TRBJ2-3,TGTGCCAGCAGCCCACGGACTAGGTCCGATACGCAGTATTTT,CASSPRTRSDTQYF
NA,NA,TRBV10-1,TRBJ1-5,TGCGCCAGCAGTTTCAGGACGGGGCAGCCCCAGCATTTT,CASSFRTGQPQHF
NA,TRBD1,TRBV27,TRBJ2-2,TGTGCCAGCAGTTTGGACAGGGGCACCGGGGAGCTGTTTTTT,CASSLDRGTGELFF
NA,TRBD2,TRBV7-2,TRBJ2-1,TGTGCCAGCAGCTTACAGCGGGGGAATGAGCAGTTCTTC,CASSLQRGNEQFF
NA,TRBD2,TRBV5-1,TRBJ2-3,TGCGCCAGCAGCTTGGCCCCTAGCGGGGGAACAGATACGCAGTATTTT,CASSLAPSGGTDTQYF
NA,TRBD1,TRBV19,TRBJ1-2,TGTGCCAGTACCCCGGATCAGGGGGCTAGCTATGGCTACACCTTC,CASTPDQGASYGYTF
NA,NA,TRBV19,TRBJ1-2,TGTGCCAGTACGGACGGGGTTAACTATGGCTACACCTTC,CASTDGVNYGYTF
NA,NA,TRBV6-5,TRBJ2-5,TGTGCCAGCAGTTACTCGCCAGAAGAGACCCAGTACTTC,CASSYSPEETQYF
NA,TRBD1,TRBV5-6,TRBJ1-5,TGTGCCAGCAGCACAGGGGTCGGGGAGCCCCAGCATTTT,CASSTGVGEPQHF
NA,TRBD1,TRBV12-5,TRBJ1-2,TGTGCTAGTGGTTTGTCCCGACAGGGCCCACCCTATGGCTACACCTTC,CASGLSRQGPPYGYTF
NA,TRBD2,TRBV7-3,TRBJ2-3,TGTGCCAGCAGCTCCCAGCGGGGGGCCACCCATACGCAGTATTTT,CASSSQRGATHTQYF
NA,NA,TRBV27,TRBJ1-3,TGTGCCAGCAGATTGTCGGGGGGTGGAAACACCATATATTTT,CASRLSGGGNTIYF
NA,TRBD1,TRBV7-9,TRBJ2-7,TGTGCCAGCAGCACCGACAGGGTTGGGCCACCCTACGAGCAGTACTTC,CASSTDRVGPPYEQYF
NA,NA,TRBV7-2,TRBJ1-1,TGTGCCAGCAGCTCCAGGGACTTCCACACTGAAGCTTTCTTT,CASSSRDFHTEAFF
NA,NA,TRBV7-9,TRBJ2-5,TGTGCCAGCAGCTTAATCGGGGGTACGCAAGAGACCCAGTACTTC,CASSLIGGTQETQYF
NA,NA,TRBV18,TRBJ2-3,TGTGCCAGCTCACCAACTAGCACAGATACGCAGTATTTT,CASSPTSTDTQYF
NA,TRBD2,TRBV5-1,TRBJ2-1,TGCGCCAGCAGCTTGATATTAGCGGGGCTTTCGGGGGAGCAGTTCTTC,CASSLILAGLSGEQFF
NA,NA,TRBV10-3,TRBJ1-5,TGTGCCATCAGTGACGCCGGGACAAATCAGCCCCAGCATTTT,CAISDAGTNQPQHF